This is a list of T cell receptor beta chains from one sample in a study of shared T cell receptors in the human thymus. Method: immunoSEQ multiplex PCR; TCRdb's copy keeps in-frame clones and lacks some. The top ten hold 0.0085% to 0.012% of the sample, which has under 850,000 clones, over 75% seen once. This sample was also put to use in a study of human thymus T cells.

The sequencing sample was made of thymocytes. These receptors were collected from a boy under two years old with a congenital heart defect. Each CDR3 is given with its conserved first and last residue. A D gene is named only where the DNA matches it firmly. The size of a clone is reported for some rows only, either as once, few or many, or as a class for expanded clones.

CASRQRTGKDTQYF,TGTGCCAGTAGACAAAGGACAGGGAAAGATACGCAGTATTTT,-,TRBJ2-3,TRBV19,TRBD1
CSARLADEQFF,TGCAGTGCGAGACTAGCCGATGAGCAGTTCTTC,-,TRBJ2-1,TRBV20-1,TRBD2
CASSIVFRGNTEAFF,TGTGCCAGTAGTATAGTGTTTCGGGGAAACACTGAAGCTTTCTTT,once,TRBJ1-1,TRBV19,-
CARAGLQETQYF,TGTGCCAGGGCAGGTCTCCAAGAGACCCAGTACTTC,-,TRBJ2-5,TRBV25-1,-
CASSEGGQGREQYF,TGTGCCAGCAGTGAAGGGGGACAGGGGAGGGAGCAGTACTTC,-,TRBJ2-7,TRBV2,TRBD1
CASSPTGTGGYNEQFF,TGTGCCAGCTCACCAACAGGGACAGGGGGATACAATGAGCAGTTCTTC,-,TRBJ2-1,TRBV18,TRBD1
CASSRYRGGMNTEAFF,TGTGCCAGCAGCCGTTACCGGGGGGGTATGAACACTGAAGCTTTCTTT,-,TRBJ1-1,TRBV5-6,-
CASSYGIETGAAEAFF,TGTGCCAGCAGTTACGGGATAGAGACAGGGGCTGCGGAAGCTTTCTTT,-,TRBJ1-1,TRBV6-5,TRBD1
CASSPGVGSEQFF,TGTGCCAGCAGTCCCGGGGTCGGAAGTGAGCAGTTCTTC,-,TRBJ2-1,TRBV6-1,-
CASSAPNNEQFF,TGTGCCAGCAGCGCTCCTAACAATGAGCAGTTCTTC,once,TRBJ2-1,TRBV5-6,-
CASSLEREGVYEQYF,TGCGCCAGCAGCCTCGAGCGGGAGGGGGTCTACGAGCAGTACTTC,-,TRBJ2-7,TRBV4-1,TRBD2
CATSRDKTPAYEQYF,TGTGCCACCAGCAGAGACAAGACACCCGCCTACGAGCAGTACTTC,-,TRBJ2-7,TRBV15,-
CASSPKCPLENEQFF,TGTGCCAGTAGTCCGAAGTGCCCTCTAGAGAATGAGCAGTTCTTC,-,TRBJ2-1,TRBV19,-
CATSTPALAAYEQYF,TGTGCCACCAGCACGCCCGCGCTAGCGGCCTACGAGCAGTACTTC,few,TRBJ2-7,TRBV15,TRBD2
CASSLGTDHNYGYTF,TGTGCCAGTAGTTTGGGGACAGATCACAACTATGGCTACACCTTC,few,TRBJ1-2,TRBV19,TRBD1
CASSQDRGQGRGQDIQYF,TGCGCCAGCAGCCAAGATCGCGGACAGGGCCGGGGACAAGACATTCAGTACTTC,once,TRBJ2-4,TRBV4-3,TRBD1
CASRPDRSRTEAFF,TGCGCCAGCAGACCCGACAGGTCAAGGACTGAAGCTTTCTTT,-,TRBJ1-1,TRBV4-3,-
CASSPGLAGGPAYEQYF,TGTGCCAGCAGCCCCGGACTAGCGGGAGGGCCCGCCTACGAGCAGTACTTC,-,TRBJ2-7,TRBV2,TRBD2
CASSLWGIGSGNTIYF,TGTGCCAGCAGTTTATGGGGCATCGGCTCTGGAAACACCATATATTTT,-,TRBJ1-3,TRBV28,-
CASREGQNNQPQHF,TGCGCCAGCAGAGAGGGACAGAACAATCAGCCCCAGCATTTT,few,TRBJ1-5,TRBV5-1,TRBD1
CASSHRRVARPGNEQYF,TGCGCCAGCAGCCACCGTCGCGTGGCCCGTCCGGGAAACGAGCAGTACTTC,-,TRBJ2-7,TRBV4-3,-
CASSPKWGSSGNNEQFF,TGCGCCAGCAGCCCAAAGTGGGGGTCTAGCGGAAACAATGAGCAGTTCTTC,-,TRBJ2-1,TRBV5-1,TRBD2
CASSPRVWGAGGRIDEQYF,TGTGCCAGCAGCCCCAGGGTCTGGGGTGCGGGCGGGAGGATCGACGAGCAGTACTTC,-,TRBJ2-7,TRBV4-2,TRBD2
CASRGDVGELFF,TGTGCCAGCCGCGGGGATGTCGGGGAGCTGTTTTTT,-,TRBJ2-2,TRBV11-2,-
CSVGVQGENTEAFF,TGCAGCGTTGGGGTTCAAGGAGAGAACACTGAAGCTTTCTTT,once,TRBJ1-1,TRBV29-1,-
CASSFGPTGLPSYEQYF,TGTGCCAGCAGTTTCGGCCCCACGGGACTCCCTTCCTACGAGCAGTACTTC,-,TRBJ2-7,TRBV27,-
CASSLGPIGTAKETQYF,TGTGCCAGCAGCTTAGGCCCAATAGGGACAGCTAAAGAGACCCAGTACTTC,once,TRBJ2-5,TRBV13,TRBD1
CASSQLLQGASGNTIYF,TGTGCCAGCTCACAACTCCTACAGGGCGCCTCTGGAAACACCATATATTTT,few,TRBJ1-3,TRBV18,-
CATSREAGTGDQPQHF,TGTGCCACCAGCAGAGAGGCAGGGACAGGCGATCAGCCCCAGCATTTT,-,TRBJ1-5,TRBV15,TRBD1
CSAREAGYTF,TGCAGTGCTAGAGAAGCGGGCTACACCTTC,-,TRBJ1-2,TRBV20-1,-
CASSVAGAGYNEQFF,TGTGCCAGCAGCGTAGCGGGAGCGGGATACAATGAGCAGTTCTTC,-,TRBJ2-1,TRBV5-4,TRBD2
CASSLAGKGPFSYEQYF,TGTGCCAGCAGTTTAGCGGGAAAAGGGCCGTTCTCCTACGAGCAGTACTTC,-,TRBJ2-7,TRBV2,TRBD2
CASSHRLAGDDEQFF,TGCGCCAGCAGCCACCGACTAGCGGGGGATGATGAGCAGTTCTTC,-,TRBJ2-1,TRBV5-1,TRBD2
CASSPGGSARVYEQYF,TGTGCCAGCAGCCCCGGGGGGAGCGCCCGGGTCTACGAGCAGTACTTC,-,TRBJ2-7,TRBV27,TRBD2
CASSLGFGSDCSFNEQFF,TGTGCCAGCAGTTTAGGCTTTGGGTCGGACTGCTCCTTCAATGAGCAGTTCTTC,-,TRBJ2-1,TRBV27,-
CASSQSSGDEQYF,TGTGCCAGCAGCCAGAGTAGCGGGGATGAGCAGTACTTC,-,TRBJ2-5,TRBV4-2,TRBD2
CASSLRWEAYNEQFF,TGTGCCAGCAGCTTAAGGTGGGAGGCCTACAATGAGCAGTTCTTC,-,TRBJ2-1,TRBV5-4,-
CAISESSPRRDEQFF,TGTGCCATCAGTGAGTCATCCCCTAGGCGCGATGAGCAGTTCTTC,-,TRBJ2-1,TRBV10-3,-
CASLRTSGSQETQYF,TGCGCCAGCCTACGGACTAGCGGGAGCCAAGAGACCCAGTACTTC,-,TRBJ2-5,TRBV10-1,TRBD2
CASSLKSLHSGTSDNEQFF,TGTGCCAGCAGTTTAAAGAGCCTACACTCCGGGACTAGCGACAATGAGCAGTTCTTC,-,TRBJ2-1,TRBV27,TRBD2
CASSYRLAPYNEQFF,TGTGCCAGCAGCTATAGACTAGCGCCTTACAATGAGCAGTTCTTC,-,TRBJ2-1,TRBV7-9,TRBD2
CASSADREKLFF,TGTGCCAGCAGTGCAGACAGGGAAAAACTGTTTTTT,-,TRBJ1-4,TRBV25-1,-
CASSLFTRGHPSYEQYF,TGCGCCAGCAGCCTGTTTACCAGGGGGCACCCCTCCTACGAGCAGTACTTC,-,TRBJ2-7,TRBV4-3,TRBD1
CASSQVSLAVDTDTQYF,TGCGCCAGCAGCCAAGTTAGCCTAGCGGTTGACACAGATACGCAGTATTTT,-,TRBJ2-3,TRBV4-3,TRBD2
CASSQDPPGRSSGNTIYF,TGCGCCAGCAGCCAAGATCCCCCAGGCCGATCCTCTGGAAACACCATATATTTT,-,TRBJ1-3,TRBV4-3,-
CAWSVHPPREWGETQYF,TGTGCCTGGAGTGTACATCCGCCGCGGGAGTGGGGAGAGACCCAGTACTTC,-,TRBJ2-5,TRBV30,TRBD2
CATSREASGRAPNEQYF,TGTGCCACCAGCAGAGAGGCTAGCGGGAGGGCCCCCAACGAGCAGTACTTC,-,TRBJ2-7,TRBV15,TRBD2
CASSRRTGWNQPQHF,TGTGCCAGCAGCCGAAGGACAGGTTGGAATCAGCCCCAGCATTTT,-,TRBJ1-5,TRBV7-6,TRBD1
CASSRWAAPAGVEEQYF,TGTGCCAGCAGCAGATGGGCAGCTCCAGCGGGAGTGGAGGAGCAGTACTTC,-,TRBJ2-7,TRBV11-2,TRBD2
CASSETGTSGYTF,TGTGCCAGCAGCGAAACAGGTACCTCTGGCTACACCTTC,-,TRBJ1-2,TRBV7-2,-
CATSRGSGGRDYGYTF,TGTGCCACCAGCCGAGGGTCGGGAGGGAGGGACTATGGCTACACCTTC,-,TRBJ1-2,TRBV15,-
CASSLSTSGRSYNEQFF,TGTGCCAGCAGTTTATCGACTAGCGGGAGGTCATACAATGAGCAGTTCTTC,-,TRBJ2-1,TRBV27,TRBD2
CSVTRADTQYF,TGCAGCGTTACCCGAGCAGATACGCAGTATTTT,-,TRBJ2-3,TRBV29-1,-
CASSPPGSSADTQYF,TGTGCCAGCAGCCCCCCGGGGAGTAGCGCAGATACGCAGTATTTT,-,TRBJ2-3,TRBV6-5,-
CASSLGGTRDRGFLSSGNTIYF,TGCGCCAGCAGCTTGGGGGGGACACGGGACAGGGGGTTCCTCAGCTCTGGAAACACCATATATTTT,-,TRBJ1-3,TRBV5-1,TRBD1
CASSPAPTSDLRELFF,TGTGCCAGCTCACCAGCCCCCACTAGTGATCTCAGGGAGCTGTTTTTT,-,TRBJ2-2,TRBV18,-
CASSLDYRGNTEAFF,TGCGCCAGCAGCTTGGACTACAGGGGGAACACTGAAGCTTTCTTT,-,TRBJ1-1,TRBV5-1,TRBD1
CASYAGANYGYTF,TGTGCCAGCTATGCTGGAGCTAACTATGGCTACACCTTC,once,TRBJ1-2,TRBV6-1,-
CASSLGGARGRSVQETQYF,TGTGCCAGCAGCTTGGGAGGTGCCAGGGGGCGCTCGGTTCAAGAGACCCAGTACTTC,-,TRBJ2-5,TRBV27,TRBD1